This entry concerns a single T cell receptor beta chain. Its antigen is currently unknown. This entry comes from a study of OX40 agonist ivuxolimab in advanced cancers. Across the study: The eligibility criteria allowed prior anti-PD-1, anti-PD-L1 or anti-CTLA-4 therapy, and 40% had some.

Germline values: CDR1 GTSNPN, CDR2 SVGIG (reference sequence). This CDR3 has 18 amino acids. V shed 0 bases and J 2 bases; nucleotides not matched to a gene: 10. Points from the study as a whole: In the 0.1 to 3.0 mg/kg range, CD4+ and CD8+ blood T cells had expanded clonally by week 6. Antigen specificity of clonally expanded peripheral T cells was not established. Several nonresponders also turned out to have low normalized T-cell clonal expansion.

The method was immunoSEQ multiplex PCR; TCRdb's version includes in-frame clones alone and lacks a portion of them. The sample records roughly 76,000 clones, roughly nine tenths being singletons. This chain connects TRBV30 to TRBJ2-1, with 10 bases identical to TRBD2. The sequence was obtained from an adult with an advanced solid tumor such as melanoma, head and neck, liver or kidney cancer. The specimen was CD4+ or CD8+ T cells sorted from blood, collected in a trial of the OX40 agonist ivuxolimab. CDR3 nucleotide sequence: TGTGCCTGGAGTGTTGGAGCGGGAGGGCCCTCGGCCTACAATGAGCAGTTCTTC. It specifies CAWSVGAGGPSAYNEQFF. The full variable domain, in which reference TRBV30 and TRBJ2-1 provide the parts outside the CDR3, is SQTIHQWPATLVQPVGSPLSLECTVEGTSNPNLYWYRQAAGRGLQLLFYSVGIGQISSEVPQNLSASRPQDRQFILSSKKLLLSDSGFYLCAWSVGAGGPSAYNEQFFGPGTRLTVL.